These 22 T cell receptor beta chains were sequenced from one sample in a study of blood T cell repertoires in COVID-19 (dated by TCRdb to between 2020 and 2021). Library construction relied on the immunoSEQ multiplex PCR assay. Drawn from immuneACCESS, this table holds only the in-frame rearrangements with V and J called that TCRdb kept. Clones are partly lost; checked studies trace under half to an unresolved V gene and leave the rest unexplained. The sample table lists over 150,000 clones, roughly 88% of them with a count of one. Clones ranked in the top ten supply around 13% of the sample. The sequencing input was peripheral blood. These receptors were collected from a human donor in a cohort sampled during active COVID-19.

The chain has TRBV18 and TRBJ2-5; 7 bases are shared with TRBD2. V lost 3 bases to trimming and J lost 4 bases; unmatched junction nucleotides: 11. Germline V gives CDR1 KGHSH, CDR2 LQKENI. CDR3 length equals 16 residues. CDR3 nucleotides: TGTGCCAGCTCACCTAGTCTGCGGGAGCGCGGAGAGACCCAGTACTTC. Its translation is CASSPSLRERGETQYF.

The chain carries TRBV7-8 and TRBJ2-2; 13 bases are a match to TRBD2. Per germline, CDR1 SGHVS and CDR2 FQNEAQ. J lost 0 bases, V lost 5 bases, and 3 bases had no gene match. The CDR3 extends over 17 amino acids. The chain's CDR3 is CASSLGLAGSNTGELFF. The CDR3, as DNA: TGTGCCAGCAGCCTGGGACTAGCGGGGTCGAACACCGGGGAGCTGTTTTTT.

The CDR3 DNA is TGTGCCAGCTCGGGACCTAGCGGGAACACCGGGGAGCTGTTTTTT. It is translated as CASSGPSGNTGELFF. The chain links TRBV11-2 to TRBJ2-2, with 7 bases identical to TRBD2. From germline, CDR1 is SGHAT and CDR2 FQNNGV. The CDR3 totals 15 residues. J lost 1 base, V lost 8 bases, and 7 bases had no gene match.

J is TRBJ1-4 and V is TRBV7-9, with 7 bases matching TRBD1. After removal of 1 base from V and 5 bases from J, the junction contained 7 bases not matched to a gene. The CDR3 is 16 amino acids. From germline, CDR1 is SEHNR and CDR2 FQNEAQ (reference sequence). The CDR3 region is CASSLGPGQANEKLFF. CDR3 bases: TGTGCCAGCAGCTTAGGGCCCGGACAGGCGAATGAAAAACTGTTTTTT.

The chain uses TRBV15 and TRBJ2-3, with 7 bases matching TRBD1. CDR1 LNHNV and CDR2 YYDKDF come from the germline V gene (reference sequence). After removal of 1 base from V and 4 bases from J, the junction contained 5 bases not matched to a gene. The CDR3 contains 15 residues. The CDR3 nucleotides are TGTGCCACCAGCAGAGGAGGGGGCAGCGCAGATACGCAGTATTTT. Its protein product is CATSRGGGSADTQYF. The full variable domain, in which reference TRBV15 and TRBJ2-3 provide the parts outside the CDR3, is DAMVIQNPRYQVTQFGKPVTLSCSQTLNHNVMYWYQQKSSQAPKLLFHYYDKDFNNEADTPDNFQSRRPNTSFCFLDIRSPGLGDTAMYLCATSRGGGSADTQYFGPGTRLTVL.

The rearrangement joins TRBV5-4 to TRBJ2-5; TRBD2 is a possible D gene (6 bases). This CDR3 has 13 amino acids. The V gene lost 0 bases and the J gene lost 5 bases, with 8 bases spanning the gap. Germline V gene sequence: CDR1 SGHNT, CDR2 YYREEE (reference sequence). The CDR3 DNA reads as TGTGCCAGCAGCTTGGGGGGGAGGGAGACCCAGTACTTC. This sequence encodes CASSLGGRETQYF.

This clone was detected only a few times. The rearrangement joins TRBV19 to TRBJ1-5, with D maybe TRBD1 (6 bases). The CDR3 consists of 15 residues. Germline lookup yields CDR1 LNHDA and CDR2 SQIVND (reference sequence). V was pared by 6 bases and J by 2 bases, with 14 bases between. CDR3 bases: TGTGCCAGTAGGCAACAGGGAATTGGCAATCAGCCCCAGCATTTT. Translating it yields CASRQQGIGNQPQHF.

As DNA, the CDR3 is TGTGCCAGCAGCTTAGATGGTAGCGGGAGTATCTATGAGCAGTTCTTC. It is translated as CASSLDGSGSIYEQFF. The chain is built from TRBV7-8 and TRBJ2-1; 9 nucleotides agree with TRBD2. The germline V gene has CDR1 SGHVS and CDR2 FQNEAQ. The CDR3 extends over 16 amino acids. V gave up 1 base and J gave up 8 bases; unmatched junction bases: 9.

The rearrangement joins TRBV4-1 to TRBJ2-1; maybe TRBD1 (5 bases). The CDR3 spans 17 residues. V was pared by 4 bases and J by 1 base, with 17 bases between. Germline V gene data show CDR1 as MGHRA and CDR2 as YSYEKL. Written as DNA, the CDR3 is TGCGCCAGCAGCCCCACCCCTAGGGGAAGGTCCTACAATGAGCAGTTCTTC. It translates to CASSPTPRGRSYNEQFF.

The V gene is TRBV4-1, the J gene TRBJ2-5; weak D call: TRBD1 (8 bases). The V gene lost 6 bases and the J gene lost 5 bases, with 19 bases spanning the gap. The CDR3 loop spans 15 amino acids. Germline V CDR1 and CDR2: MGHRA, YSYEKL. The CDR3 bases are TGCGCCAGCAGAGGACAGGGAGGGGGTGGGGAGACCCAGTACTTC. This encodes CASRGQGGGGETQYF.

The chain couples TRBV12-3 or TRBV12-4 to TRBJ1-4; unclear D gene. The V gene lost 5 bases and the J gene lost 3 bases, with 4 bases spanning the gap. The CDR3 sequence is 12 residues long. The CDR3 nucleotides are TGTGCCAGCAGTCCGTCTAATGAAAAACTGTTTTTT. Translating gives CASSPSNEKLFF.

The V call is TRBV18, the J call TRBJ1-6, with TRBD1 matching 8 bases. Looked up from germline, CDR1 is KGHSH and CDR2 is LQKENI. This CDR3 comprises 13 residues. V lost 3 bases to trimming and J lost 8 bases; unmatched junction nucleotides: 0. CDR3: CASSPDRDSPLHF. The DNA of the CDR3 is TGTGCCAGCTCACCGGACAGGGATTCACCCCTCCACTTT.

This chain links TRBV7-9 with TRBJ2-5; 9 bases match TRBD2. CDR1 and CDR2 (germline): SEHNR, FQNEAQ (reference sequence). This CDR3 contains 13 residues. V shed 6 bases, J shed 5 bases, and the junction held 4 bases outside the gene matches. The CDR3 protein is CASSRTSEETQYF. As DNA, the CDR3 is TGTGCCAGCAGTCGGACTAGCGAGGAGACCCAGTACTTC.

V usage is TRBV10-3 and J usage is TRBJ2-3; possible D gene TRBD2, 5 bases. Trimming took off 4 bases at V and 0 bases at J, with 8 bases between the two ends. Germline CDR1 is ENHRY and CDR2 is SYGVKD. The CDR3 spans 14 residues. The CDR3 bases are TGTGCCATCAGTGCGGGAACTAGCACAGATACGCAGTATTTT. Amino acids: CAISAGTSTDTQYF.

The table lists this clone with many counts. J is TRBJ2-7 and V is TRBV9, with D possibly TRBD2 on 7 matching bases. With 4 bases removed from V and 6 bases from J, the gap between germline ends came to 14 bases. The germline V gene encodes CDR1 SGDLS and CDR2 YYNGEE. This CDR3 is 13 amino acids long. CDR3 nucleotide sequence: TGTGCCAGCAGCCCCCGGGGAGGGGGCGAGCAGTACTTC. Amino acids: CASSPRGGGEQYF.

The chain uses TRBV19 and TRBJ1-5; TRBD1 agrees at 9 bases. V was pared by 6 bases and J by 6 bases, with 6 bases of the junction left unmatched. Germline loops: CDR1 LNHDA, CDR2 SQIVND (reference sequence). The CDR3 has 14 amino acids. In DNA, the CDR3 is TGTGCCAGTAGGCCCGGGACAGGGCCTCAGCCCCAGCATTTT. Translated, it gives CASRPGTGPQPQHF.

This sequence joins TRBV10-1 and TRBJ2-1; 10 bases line up with TRBD2. Germline CDR1 WNHNN, CDR2 SYGVQD (reference sequence). The CDR3 contains 15 residues. V lost 5 bases, J lost 3 bases, and 4 bases stayed unmatched. This chain's CDR3 is CASSKLAGDYNEQFF. The CDR3 DNA sequence: TGCGCCAGCAGTAAGCTAGCGGGAGACTACAATGAGCAGTTCTTC.

For the CDR3, the DNA is TGTGCCAGCAGTACCGGGACTGTAAACACCGGGGAGCTGTTTTTT. Translating it yields CASSTGTVNTGELFF. The chain links TRBV27 to TRBJ2-2; a possible D gene is TRBD2 (6 bases). The V gene lost 5 bases and the J gene lost 2 bases, with 12 bases spanning the gap. The CDR3 length is 15 residues. Germline V gene data show CDR1 as MNHEY and CDR2 as SMNVEV (reference sequence).

This clone was found a few times. The chain couples TRBV7-2 to TRBJ2-7; 9 nucleotides line up with TRBD1. This CDR3 is built from 14 residues. V trimming: 3 bases; J trimming: 5 bases; junction bases outside the gene matches: 5. Germline CDR1 SGHTA, CDR2 FQGNSA. The CDR3 loop is CASSLSGQGNEQYF. The DNA for the CDR3 is TGTGCCAGCAGCTTGTCTGGACAGGGGAACGAGCAGTACTTC.

This clone has only one observation. The rearrangement joins TRBV5-1 to TRBJ2-1, with TRBD1 matching 8 bases. With 0 bases clipped from V and 0 bases from J, the junction kept 17 bases outside the gene matches. Germline V gene sequence: CDR1 SGHRS, CDR2 YFSETQ. This CDR3 region has 21 residues. This CDR3 is CASSLVMGRGRFLSSYNEQFF. CDR3 coding DNA: TGCGCCAGCAGCTTGGTCATGGGCAGGGGGCGCTTTCTAAGCTCCTACAATGAGCAGTTCTTC.

The chain recombines TRBV14 with TRBJ2-7; possible D gene TRBD1, 6 bases. Germline CDR1 SGHDN, CDR2 FVKESK. The CDR3 sequence is 15 residues long. V gave up 3 bases and J gave up 6 bases, with 18 bases separating them. The CDR3 is CASSQGDRRLGEQYF. The CDR3 nucleotides are TGTGCCAGCAGCCAGGGAGACAGGAGGTTGGGCGAGCAGTACTTC.

The chain links TRBV19 to TRBJ1-5; D is undetermined. CDR1 and CDR2 from the germline V gene are LNHDA and SQIVND (reference sequence). This CDR3 has 16 residues. Trimming took 3 bases from V and 1 from J, leaving 13 bases between them. In DNA, the CDR3 is TGTGCCAGTAGTATGCTCGGGGAAGGGAGCAATCAGCCCCAGCATTTT. Translating gives CASSMLGEGSNQPQHF.